The table lists the clone carrying this T cell receptor beta chain with many counts. Its antigen is unidentified. This sample is part of a study of T cells in Graves' hyperthyroidism and ophthalmopathy. Disease duration under 2 months; hyperthyroidism patients were aged 18 to 65. Regions amplified from RNA transcripts were the TCR beta CDR3 regions. The TCR CDR3 first-round RT-PCR relied on the HTBI primer set. One entry per CDR3 protein results from TCRdb running MiXCR on the multiplex PCR reads. The table includes fewer than 800,000 distinct CDR3 sequences, roughly 15% detected once. Study results and caveats: Most thyroid clonotypes that were expanded above 0.001 also turned up in blood. A model built on 13 V-J features separated ophthalmopathy from stable hyperthyroidism.

CDR1 is SGHRS and CDR2 is YFSETQ in the germline V gene. The V and J ends lost 3 bases and 2 bases respectively, with 8 bases between them. The CDR3 is made up of 13 amino acids. The sequenced material came from blood. This receptor was taken from a man between 18 and 29 years old with Graves' hyperthyroidism. The rearrangement uses TRBV5-1 and TRBJ1-1; D possibly corresponds to TRBD1 (5 bases). CDR3 DNA sequence: TGCGCCAGCAGCTGGGGGACTAACACTGAAGCTTTCTTT. Protein sequence: CASSWGTNTEAFF.